This entry concerns a single TCR beta chain. The target antigen is unknown. The authors ran a second PCR of about 7 to 11 cycles using a sample-barcoded 5' primer and a J-beta primer mix. Each CDR3 protein is one row after TCRdb ran MiXCR on the 5' RACE reads. The table records around 780,000 distinct CDR3 sequences, 56% of them present only once. The sample comes from a study of blood T cells in healthy people across ages. General observations from the study: Bulk PBMC profiling left naive and antigen-experienced comparisons inconclusive. A strong correlation between TCR beta diversity and naive T cell percentage was seen.

Trimming removed 4 bases from V and 7 bases from J, with 5 bases in between. The CDR3 has 11 residues. Germline CDR1 is SEHNR and CDR2 is FQNEAQ (reference sequence). This receptor was obtained from a man aged 40-49 years in good health. Sequencing was performed on blood. The J gene is TRBJ2-1, the V gene TRBV7-9, with unresolved D. CDR3: CASSSENEQFF. CDR3 bases: TGTGCCAGCAGCTCAGAAAATGAGCAGTTCTTC. The variable domain in full, with the rest retrieved from reference TRBV7-9 and TRBJ2-1, is DTGVSQNPRHKITKRGQNVTFRCDPISEHNRLYWYRQTLGQGPEFLTYFQNEAQLEKSRLLSDRFSAERPKGSFSTLEIQRTEQGDSAMYLCASSSENEQFFGPGTRLTVL.